This is a list of T cell receptor beta chains from one sample in a study of Graves' ophthalmopathy and Graves' hyperthyroidism. TCRdb reanalysed the multiplex PCR reads using MiXCR and keeps one entry per CDR3 protein. Of 350,000 or so distinct CDR3 sequences in the sample, 15% to 20% were seen once. Material: peripheral blood. These receptors originate from an adult man with Graves' ophthalmopathy. Both conserved end residues are part of each CDR3. Each record gives: V gene, D gene, J gene, clone size, CDR3 DNA, CDR3 protein. The D gene is left open where the match is weak. The listing skips clone size in some rows; elsewhere it reads once, few, many or a size class.

TRBV10-3	-	TRBJ2-7	many	TGTGCCACAACGGGACTCGGGACAGAAAAGGAGCAGTACTTC	CATTGLGTEKEQYF
TRBV11-2	TRBD1	TRBJ1-2	many	TGTGCCAGCAGCTTACGCCAAACAGGGGGTGGCTACACCTTC	CASSLRQTGGGYTF
TRBV30	-	TRBJ1-6	many	TGTGCCTGGAGTGTAGGGTGGGGGTCACCCCTCCACTTT	CAWSVGWGSPLHF
TRBV6-2/TRBV6-3	TRBD1	TRBJ2-7	-	TGTGCCACCTGGACAGGCACCTACGAGCAGTACTTC	CATWTGTYEQYF
TRBV15	-	TRBJ2-7	-	TGTGCCACCAGCAGAGATACGGGACCGTACTACGAGCAGTACTTC	CATSRDTGPYYEQYF
TRBV30	TRBD1	TRBJ1-6	many	TGTGCCTGGAAGAAATGGACAGGGGGGTCCCTGGGGAATTCACCCCTCCACTTT	CAWKKWTGGSLGNSPLHF
TRBV2	-	TRBJ1-1	many	TGTGCCAGCAGTATGGCAGAGAACACTGAAGCTTTCTTT	CASSMAENTEAFF
TRBV30	-	TRBJ1-2	many	TGTGCCTGGAGTCAACAGGGTGGCGGCTACACCTTC	CAWSQQGGGYTF
TRBV2	TRBD2	TRBJ2-1	many	TGTGCCAGCAGTGTTAGCGGGACCTACAATGAGCAGTTCTTC	CASSVSGTYNEQFF
TRBV27	TRBD2	TRBJ2-7	many	TGTGCCAGCATGGGGGGGATCGACTACGAGCAGTACTTC	CASMGGIDYEQYF
TRBV12-3/TRBV12-4	-	TRBJ2-3	many	TGTGCCAGCAGCAGTAGCGATACGCAGTATTTT	CASSSSDTQYF
TRBV4-1	-	TRBJ2-2	-	TGCGCCAGCAGCCAAGAGATCCCAGGGTACACCGGGGAGCTGTTTTTT	CASSQEIPGYTGELFF
TRBV12-3/TRBV12-4	-	TRBJ1-5	many	TGTGCCAGCAGTTTAACGGGGCGCCTAGGGCCCCAGCATTTT	CASSLTGRLGPQHF
TRBV6-4	-	TRBJ2-7	-	TGTGCCAGCAGTGAGTGGCAGACCAACTACGAGCAGTACTTC	CASSEWQTNYEQYF
TRBV24-1	TRBD2	TRBJ2-7	few	TGTGCCACCAGTGGGACTAGCGGTGCCTACGAGCAGTACTTC	CATSGTSGAYEQYF
TRBV2	TRBD1	TRBJ2-7	-	TGTGCCAGCAGTCCCGGGACAGGGGGCTGGTACGAGCAGTACTTC	CASSPGTGGWYEQYF
TRBV2	TRBD2	TRBJ2-5	many	TGTGCCAGCAGGGGACTAGCGGGACAAGAGACCCAGTACTTC	CASRGLAGQETQYF
TRBV12-3/TRBV12-4	-	TRBJ2-5	many	TGTGCCAGCAGTCTGACATTCCAAGAGACCCAGTACTTC	CASSLTFQETQYF
TRBV7-2	-	TRBJ1-1	-	TGTGCCAGCAGCTCCTTACCCATGAACACTGAAGCTTTCTTT	CASSSLPMNTEAFF
TRBV19	-	TRBJ2-7	many	TGTGCCAGTACCCCTCCGGGGTCTTCCCACGAGCAGTACTTC	CASTPPGSSHEQYF
TRBV6-2/TRBV6-3	TRBD1	TRBJ1-1	many	TGTGCCAGCAGTTCGGACAGGGGGCGGCGGAACACTGAAGCTTTCTTT	CASSSDRGRRNTEAFF
TRBV12-3/TRBV12-4	-	TRBJ2-7	once	TGTGCCAGCAGTCCTCTCGAGGGGGACTTAACCTACGAGCAGTACTTC	CASSPLEGDLTYEQYF
TRBV5-1	TRBD1	TRBJ2-7	many	TGCGCCAGCAGCACGGACAGGGGTCCCTACGAGCAGTACTTC	CASSTDRGPYEQYF
TRBV20-1	TRBD2	TRBJ2-2	-	TGCAGTGCTAGAGATCGGCTAGCGGGAGTGGTCGGGGAGCTGTTTTTT	CSARDRLAGVVGELFF
TRBV29-1	-	TRBJ2-5	many	TGCAGCGTCTGGGGGGTCGAGACCCAGTACTTC	CSVWGVETQYF
TRBV12-3/TRBV12-4	-	TRBJ2-5	many	TGTGCCAGCAAACCGACAGTCCAAGAGACCCAGTACTTC	CASKPTVQETQYF